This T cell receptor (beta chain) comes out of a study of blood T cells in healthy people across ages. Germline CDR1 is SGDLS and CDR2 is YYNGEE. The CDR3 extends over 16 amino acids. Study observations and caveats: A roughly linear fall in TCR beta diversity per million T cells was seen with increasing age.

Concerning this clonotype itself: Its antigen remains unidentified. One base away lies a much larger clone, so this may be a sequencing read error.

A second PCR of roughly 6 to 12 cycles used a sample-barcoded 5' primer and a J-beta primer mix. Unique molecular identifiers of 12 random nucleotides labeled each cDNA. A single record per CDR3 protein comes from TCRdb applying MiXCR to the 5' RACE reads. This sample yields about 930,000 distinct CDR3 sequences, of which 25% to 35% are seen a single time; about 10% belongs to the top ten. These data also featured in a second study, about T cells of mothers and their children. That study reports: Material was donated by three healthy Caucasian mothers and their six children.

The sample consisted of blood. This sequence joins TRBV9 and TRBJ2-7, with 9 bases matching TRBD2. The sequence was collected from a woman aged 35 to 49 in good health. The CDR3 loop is CASGVETSGSIREQYF. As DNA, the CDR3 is TGTGCCAGCGGCGTAGAAACTAGCGGGTCCATCCGGGAGCAGTACTTC.